These T cell receptor beta chains were read from a single sample in a study of cytomegalovirus exposure and HLA in healthy donors. The method was immunoSEQ multiplex PCR; TCRdb's version includes in-frame clones alone and lacks a portion of them. The sample has about 75,000 clones, around 80% seen once. The sequenced sample consisted of PBMCs. These receptor sequences come from a man aged 18 to 35 in good health and CMV-seronegative. Each CDR3 is given with its conserved first and last residue. Fields, in order: D gene, clone size, V gene, J gene, CDR3 protein, CDR3 DNA. The D gene is left open where the match is weak. Clone size, where shown, is once, few, many, or a class for clones that have expanded.

>NA|NA|TRBV18|TRBJ1-1
CASSQRDKVNTEAFF
TGTGCCAGCTCACAACGGGACAAAGTGAACACTGAAGCTTTCTTT
>NA|NA|TRBV7-2|TRBJ2-1
CASSLTGTHNEQFF
TGTGCCAGCAGCTTAACCGGGACTCATAATGAGCAGTTCTTC
>NA|NA|TRBV7-6|TRBJ2-1
CASSLGAETYNEQFF
TGTGCCAGCAGCCTGGGGGCAGAAACCTACAATGAGCAGTTCTTC
>TRBD2|NA|TRBV10-1|TRBJ2-7
CASSGTSGAYEQYF
TGCGCCAGCAGTGGGACTAGCGGGGCCTACGAGCAGTACTTC
>NA|NA|TRBV29-1|TRBJ2-7
CSVEGQGEEYEQYF
TGCAGCGTTGAAGGGCAGGGTGAGGAGTACGAGCAGTACTTC
>NA|NA|TRBV29-1|TRBJ2-4
CSVGRGRGLRNIQYF
TGCAGCGTTGGGAGGGGGAGGGGCCTACGGAACATTCAGTACTTC
>TRBD1|few|TRBV29-1|TRBJ2-7
CSVKGETGGYYEQYF
TGCAGCGTTAAAGGGGAGACAGGGGGTTACTACGAGCAGTACTTC
>NA|NA|TRBV6-1|TRBJ1-3
CASSDGGGSLGNTIYF
TGTGCCAGCAGTGACGGTGGGGGGAGCTTAGGGAACACCATATATTTT
>NA|NA|TRBV27|TRBJ1-1
CASSLSGRGEAFF
TGTGCCAGCAGTTTATCGGGGAGGGGTGAAGCTTTCTTT
>TRBD1|NA|TRBV27|TRBJ1-4
CASSWTGGYEKLFF
TGTGCCAGCAGCTGGACAGGGGGCTATGAAAAACTGTTTTTT
>NA|NA|TRBV18|TRBJ2-6
CASSPQGASGANVLTF
TGTGCCAGCTCACCACAGGGAGCCTCTGGGGCCAACGTCCTGACTTTC
>TRBD1|NA|TRBV10-3|TRBJ1-3
CAIRQGTGGNTIYF
TGTGCCATCAGGCAGGGGACAGGGGGAAACACCATATATTTT
>TRBD1|NA|TRBV7-2|TRBJ2-7
CASSSLGQGFSYEQYF
TGTGCCAGCAGCTCCCTGGGACAGGGGTTTTCCTACGAGCAGTACTTC
>TRBD2|NA|TRBV29-1|TRBJ2-2
CSVGWTSGRAGELFF
TGCAGCGTTGGGTGGACTAGCGGGAGGGCCGGGGAGCTGTTTTTT
>TRBD1|NA|TRBV7-6|TRBJ1-5
CASSLGSGQGNQPQHF
TGTGCCAGCAGCCTAGGCTCTGGACAGGGGAATCAGCCCCAGCATTTT
>NA|NA|TRBV28|TRBJ2-3
CASSSPAEASTDTQYF
TGTGCCAGCAGTTCTCCTGCTGAGGCTAGTACAGATACGCAGTATTTT
>NA|NA|TRBV19|TRBJ1-1
CASSPGYRYMNTEAFF
TGTGCCAGTAGCCCGGGGTATAGGTACATGAACACTGAAGCTTTCTTT
>TRBD1|NA|TRBV6-5|TRBJ1-2
CASSPRTGNHYGYTF
TGTGCCAGCAGCCCCAGGACAGGGAACCACTATGGCTACACCTTC
>NA|NA|TRBV4-2|TRBJ1-4
CASSQVTGFIQAGADEANEKLFF
TGTGCCAGCAGCCAAGTGACAGGCTTTATACAGGCGGGGGCTGATGAGGCTAATGAAAAACTGTTTTTT
>NA|NA|TRBV28|TRBJ1-5
CASSSQGSNQPQHF
TGTGCCAGCAGTTCACAGGGTAGCAATCAGCCCCAGCATTTT
>TRBD2|few|TRBV28|TRBJ2-5
CASSSLGGNQETQYF
TGTGCCAGCAGTTCCTTGGGGGGGAACCAAGAGACCCAGTACTTC
>TRBD1|NA|TRBV7-9|TRBJ1-5
CASSTGQFSNQPQHF
TGTGCCAGCAGCACGGGACAGTTCAGCAATCAGCCCCAGCATTTT
>TRBD1|NA|TRBV5-1|TRBJ1-4
CASSFGTGAGEKLFF
TGCGCCAGCAGCTTCGGCACAGGGGCGGGGGAAAAACTGTTTTTT
>NA|NA|TRBV30|TRBJ1-1
CAWSSTTSAFF
TGTGCCTGGAGTTCTACAACTAGCGCTTTCTTT
>NA|NA|TRBV7-9|TRBJ2-7
CASSPTVYEQYF
TGTGCCAGCAGCCCCACGGTTTACGAGCAGTACTTC
>TRBD1|NA|TRBV6-1|TRBJ1-1
CASSETGELNTEAFF
TGTGCCAGCAGTGAAACAGGGGAGTTGAACACTGAAGCTTTCTTT
>NA|NA|TRBV9|TRBJ2-1
CASSVAWTAYNEQFF
TGTGCCAGCAGCGTAGCTTGGACAGCATACAATGAGCAGTTCTTC
>TRBD1|NA|TRBV25-1|TRBJ2-1
CASRETGFSNEQFF
TGTGCCAGCAGAGAGACAGGGTTCAGCAATGAGCAGTTCTTC
>NA|NA|TRBV2|TRBJ1-4
CASNAPQTPTNEKLFF
TGTGCCAGCAACGCGCCGCAGACTCCAACTAATGAAAAACTGTTTTTT
>TRBD2|NA|TRBV7-8|TRBJ2-7
CASSLGGLAFPASEQYF
TGTGCCAGCAGCTTAGGGGGACTAGCCTTTCCCGCCAGCGAGCAGTACTTC
>TRBD1|NA|TRBV19|TRBJ1-2
CASSTRTGNNYGYTF
TGTGCCAGTAGTACCCGGACAGGGAATAACTATGGCTACACCTTC
>NA|NA|TRBV5-4|TRBJ1-3
CASSLGAGTGNTIYF
TGTGCCAGCAGCTTGGGGGCAGGGACTGGAAACACCATATATTTT
>TRBD2|NA|TRBV5-6|TRBJ2-5
CASSLGRGETQYF
TGTGCCAGCAGCTTGGGGCGGGGGGAGACCCAGTACTTC
>NA|NA|TRBV2|TRBJ1-6
CASIVDYNSPLHF
TGTGCCAGCATTGTAGATTATAATTCACCCCTCCACTTT
>TRBD2|NA|TRBV18|TRBJ2-1
CASSPTAGEQFF
TGTGCCAGCTCACCAACAGCGGGAGAGCAGTTCTTC
>TRBD2|NA|TRBV6-4|TRBJ2-3
CASSDSTSGSTDTQYF
TGTGCCAGCAGTGACTCGACTAGCGGGAGCACAGATACGCAGTATTTT
>NA|NA|TRBV2|TRBJ1-6
CASRREIDSPLHF
TGTGCCAGCAGACGGGAGATCGATTCACCCCTCCACTTT
>NA|NA|TRBV27|TRBJ2-7
CASSLMAGESYEQYF
TGTGCCAGCAGTTTAATGGCAGGGGAATCCTACGAGCAGTACTTC
>TRBD2|NA|TRBV2|TRBJ2-2
CASMGSGRATGELFF
TGTGCCAGCATGGGTAGCGGGAGGGCCACCGGGGAGCTGTTTTTT
>TRBD2|NA|TRBV5-6|TRBJ2-7
CASSYRLAGAGEQYF
TGTGCCAGCAGTTACCGACTAGCGGGAGCTGGAGAGCAGTACTTC
>TRBD2|NA|TRBV30|TRBJ2-7
CAWSWTSGGDEQYF
TGTGCCTGGAGCTGGACTAGCGGGGGGGACGAGCAGTACTTC
>TRBD1|NA|TRBV5-4|TRBJ1-2
CASSLNTGGSGYTF
TGTGCCAGCAGCTTAAATACAGGGGGTAGTGGCTACACCTTC
>TRBD1|once|TRBV28|TRBJ1-5
CASLGAGGTQPQHF
TGTGCCAGCTTAGGGGCAGGGGGCACTCAGCCCCAGCATTTT
>NA|NA|TRBV27|TRBJ2-5
CASSRLGRLETQYF
TGTGCCAGCAGTCGTCTGGGCCGGCTAGAGACCCAGTACTTC
>TRBD1|NA|TRBV9|TRBJ1-4
CASSVAGTVNEKLFF
TGTGCCAGCAGCGTAGCCGGGACAGTTAATGAAAAACTGTTTTTT
>TRBD1|NA|TRBV5-1|TRBJ2-1
CASSWIASGQGSYNEQFF
TGCGCCAGCAGCTGGATAGCTTCGGGACAGGGCTCCTACAATGAGCAGTTCTTC
>TRBD2|once|TRBV2|TRBJ2-1
CASRAGTSGTSYNEQFF
TGTGCCAGCAGAGCAGGGACTAGCGGCACATCCTACAATGAGCAGTTCTTC
>NA|NA|TRBV9|TRBJ1-5
CASSRRRLNQPQHF
TGTGCCAGCAGCAGACGGAGACTTAATCAGCCCCAGCATTTT
>TRBD1|few|TRBV19|TRBJ2-1
CGTGQGAHEQFF
TGTGGGACGGGACAGGGGGCCCATGAGCAGTTCTTC
>TRBD1|NA|TRBV7-9|TRBJ1-2
CASSLGQGLYGYTF
TGTGCCAGCAGCTTAGGACAGGGTCTCTATGGCTACACCTTC
>TRBD2|NA|TRBV7-2|TRBJ2-5
CVSSSRGRGANQETQYF
TGTGTCAGCAGCTCCCGTGGGCGGGGGGCGAACCAAGAGACCCAGTACTTC
>TRBD2|NA|TRBV19|TRBJ2-1
CASSITLAESYNEQFF
TGTGCCAGTAGTATCACACTAGCGGAGAGTTACAATGAGCAGTTCTTC
>NA|NA|TRBV29-1|TRBJ1-1
CSVERTAAFF
TGCAGCGTTGAGAGGACTGCGGCTTTCTTT
>NA|few|TRBV6-5|TRBJ1-4
CASSYDGNEKLFF
TGTGCCAGCAGTTACGACGGGAATGAAAAACTGTTTTTT
>NA|NA|TRBV27|TRBJ2-7
CASSPTGTEQYF
TGTGCCAGCAGTCCTACAGGAACCGAGCAGTACTTC